A selection of T cell receptor beta chains follows, all from one sample in a study of blood T cell repertoires in COVID-19. Profiled with immunoSEQ multiplex PCR; TCRdb holds only in-frame clones, not every one. The sample includes over 85,000 clones, 84% of them seen just once. Sequenced: peripheral blood. The receptors shown here come from a man between 35 and 55 years old with active or convalescent COVID-19. Both conserved end residues are part of each CDR3. The D gene is left open where the match is weak. Only part of the rows carry a size: once, few, many, or a class if the clone is expanded.

>TRBV12-3/TRBV12-4|few|13|TRBD2|TRBJ2-5
TGTGCCAGCAGCTCAAATAGCGGGGGCCTCCTGTACTTC
CASSSNSGGLLYF
>TRBV19|NA|13|NA|TRBJ2-3
TGTGCCAGTAGTACAGTCAGGGTCAATACGCAGTATTTT
CASSTVRVNTQYF
>TRBV5-5|NA|15|TRBD1|TRBJ2-4
TGTGCCAGCAGCTCCTCACGGACAGGGTGGGACATTCAGTACTTC
CASSSSRTGWDIQYF
>TRBV7-9|NA|15|TRBD1|TRBJ2-7
TGTGCCAGCAGCCCCCCGGACAGGGGACTCTACGAGCAGTACTTC
CASSPPDRGLYEQYF
>TRBV19|NA|15|TRBD1|TRBJ1-5
TGTGCCAGTAGTATAGAAGGAGGGGGCGGTCAGCCCCAGCATTTT
CASSIEGGGGQPQHF
>TRBV12-3/TRBV12-4|NA|13|NA|TRBJ1-6
TGTGCCAGCAGTTTGACAGAGAATTCACCCCTCCACTTT
CASSLTENSPLHF
>TRBV27|NA|12|NA|TRBJ2-3
TGTGCCAGCAGTACCTACACAGATACGCAGTATTTT
CASSTYTDTQYF
>TRBV6-5|NA|16|NA|TRBJ1-1
TGTGCCAGCAGTTACAGGAGGGTACAGGAGAACACTGAAGCTTTCTTT
CASSYRRVQENTEAFF
>TRBV6-5|NA|15|NA|TRBJ2-3
TGTGCCAGCAGTTACGGGGGGATTAGCACAGATACGCAGTATTTT
CASSYGGISTDTQYF
>TRBV2|NA|15|NA|TRBJ1-5
TGTGCCAGCAGTGAAGGGAGGGGTCAGACTCAGCCCCAGCATTTT
CASSEGRGQTQPQHF
>TRBV6-5|few|15|TRBD2|TRBJ2-3
TGTGCCAGCAGGTTACTAGCGGGGGGAGCAGATACGCAGTATTTT
CASRLLAGGADTQYF
>TRBV6-5|NA|15|TRBD2|TRBJ2-3
TGTGCCAGCAGCTCCCGGGGGAGGGAACCAGATACGCAGTATTTT
CASSSRGREPDTQYF
>TRBV5-4|NA|14|NA|TRBJ2-3
TGTGCCAGCAGCTTGAGCAGGGCTGGGGATACGCAGTATTTT
CASSLSRAGDTQYF
>TRBV27|NA|17|NA|TRBJ1-5
TGTGCCAGCAGTCCCAAGCCCTACTCTTATAGCAATCAGCCCCAGCATTTT
CASSPKPYSYSNQPQHF
>TRBV19|NA|15|NA|TRBJ1-6
TGTGCCAGTAGTATGGGGGCGTCTAACGGTTCACCCCTCCACTTT
CASSMGASNGSPLHF
>TRBV18|NA|14|TRBD1|TRBJ2-7
TGTGCCAGCTCCCGGCCGGGACAGCCTTACGAGCAGTACTTC
CASSRPGQPYEQYF
>TRBV6-5|once|16|TRBD2|TRBJ2-5
TGTGCCAGCAGTTACTCGGGACTAGCGGACCAAGAGACCCAGTACTTC
CASSYSGLADQETQYF
>TRBV7-3|NA|15|TRBD2|TRBJ2-5
TGTGCCAGCAGCCCCGGTAGCGGGGGGGCGGAGACCCAGTACTTC
CASSPGSGGAETQYF
>TRBV9|NA|15|NA|TRBJ2-2
TGTGCCAGCAGCGAAAGCCCCCGTTCGGGCGGGGAGCTGTTTTTT
CASSESPRSGGELFF
>TRBV6-2/TRBV6-3|NA|15|TRBD2|TRBJ2-7
TGTGCCAGCAGTTACCAGGGACTAAACCCCTACGAGCAGTACTTC
CASSYQGLNPYEQYF
>TRBV5-1|NA|12|NA|TRBJ2-7
TGCGCCAGCAGGCAGGGGCAGTACGAGCAGTACTTC
CASRQGQYEQYF
>TRBV7-9|once|15|NA|TRBJ1-5
TGTGCCAGCAGCTTAGGGACAGCCCAAGGTCAGCCCCAGCATTTT
CASSLGTAQGQPQHF
>TRBV4-2|NA|17|TRBD2|TRBJ2-5
TGTGCCAGCAGCCAAGAGGGCTCTAGCGGGAGGAGGGAGACCCAGTACTTC
CASSQEGSSGRRETQYF
>TRBV7-2|NA|14|NA|TRBJ2-7
TGTGCCAGCAGCTTAACAGGCAGGGTAACGGAGCAGTACTTC
CASSLTGRVTEQYF
>TRBV6-5|NA|14|NA|TRBJ2-3
TGTGCCAGCAGTTACAGGGGAGGATCAGATACGCAGTATTTT
CASSYRGGSDTQYF